This is a list of T cell receptor beta chains from one sample in a study of shared clonotypes between healthy human individuals. Sequencing used immunoSEQ multiplex PCR; TCRdb keeps in-frame clones, though not all of them. The sample records approximately 2,000,000 clones, just over 90% being singletons. The sample comprised naive CD8+ T cells from PBMCs. The receptors were gathered from a man aged 18-30 years in good health. Some clones in this sample may be carry-over from other donors' samples. Each CDR3 is given with its conserved first and last residue. A D gene is named only where the DNA matches it firmly. Clone size, where shown, is once, few, many, or a class for clones that have expanded.

>TRBD1|-|TRBJ2-7|TRBV6-6
TGTGCCAGCAGTTACAACGGACAGGCCTACGAGCAGTACTTC
CASSYNGQAYEQYF
>-|-|TRBJ2-3|TRBV5-4
TGTGCCAGCAGCTTTCTAGTAGGCTCAGATACGCAGTATTTT
CASSFLVGSDTQYF
>TRBD2|-|TRBJ2-7|TRBV28
TGTGCCAGCTTGGGGAGGGAATCTGCTTACGAGCAGTACTTC
CASLGRESAYEQYF
>-|-|TRBJ1-2|TRBV27
TGTGCCAGCAGTTTACTCCTCGGGACGGAGGGTCCCTATGGCTACACCTTC
CASSLLLGTEGPYGYTF
>-|-|TRBJ2-7|TRBV11-1
TGTGCCAGCAGCCCTTTATCCTACGAGCAGTACTTC
CASSPLSYEQYF
>-|-|TRBJ2-7|TRBV6-1
TGTGCCAGCAGTGAAGGGGTCGCGACCTCCTACGAGCAGTACTTC
CASSEGVATSYEQYF
>-|-|TRBJ2-1|TRBV9
TGTGCCAGCAGCGTAGTAGGAAAGGAAACTCGAAGCTCCTACAATGAGCAGTTCTTC
CASSVVGKETRSSYNEQFF
>-|once|TRBJ2-7|TRBV5-6
TGTGCCAGCAGCCCTCCGGTCGGGGGTCTATTCTACGAGCAGTACTTC
CASSPPVGGLFYEQYF
>TRBD1|once|TRBJ2-3|TRBV27
TGTGCCAGCAGCCCCAGGGGGCCTAGCACAGATACGCAGTATTTT
CASSPRGPSTDTQYF
>TRBD2|-|TRBJ2-3|TRBV9
TGTGCCAGCAGCGCTAGGATAACCCAGCGGGAGGGTACAGATACGCAGTATTTT
CASSARITQREGTDTQYF
>-|-|TRBJ2-1|TRBV10-3
TGTGCCATCAGGCCGGGGACCGGAGGTGAGCAGTTCTTC
CAIRPGTGGEQFF
>TRBD2|-|TRBJ2-7|TRBV5-5
TGTGCCAGCGTGAGAGCAGCGGGAGTTCAGACCTACGAGCAGTACTTC
CASVRAAGVQTYEQYF
>-|-|TRBJ1-5|TRBV7-8
TGTGCCAGCAGCTTAGGGTTAGGGCAGGGTTATCAGCCCCAGCATTTT
CASSLGLGQGYQPQHF
>-|-|TRBJ2-1|TRBV7-9
TGTGCCAGCAGCTCCATAGCGGTGAGCTCCTACAATGAGCAGTTCTTC
CASSSIAVSSYNEQFF
>-|-|TRBJ2-3|TRBV4-1
TGCGCCAGCAGCCAAGAGCACAGGACGGCCACAGATACGCAGTATTTT
CASSQEHRTATDTQYF
>TRBD1|once|TRBJ2-5|TRBV28
TGTGCCAGCAGTCCCGTCGGACAGGGGGCATTTGAGACCCAGTACTTC
CASSPVGQGAFETQYF
>-|once|TRBJ2-7|TRBV15
TGTGCCACCAGCAGAGTCAGCCAGGGTTTATACGAGCAGTACTTC
CATSRVSQGLYEQYF
>TRBD2|-|TRBJ2-1|TRBV5-6
TGTGCCAGCAGCTACGGGACTAGCGGGGCCTACGAGCAGTTCTTC
CASSYGTSGAYEQFF
>TRBD2|-|TRBJ2-5|TRBV7-8
TGTGCCAGCAGCTCTCGTTCGGGGGGAGGGTGGAAGACCCAGTACTTC
CASSSRSGGGWKTQYF
>-|few|TRBJ1-5|TRBV28
TGTGCCAGCAGTCCCTTGTTGGGCGGCAATCAGCCCCAGCATTTT
CASSPLLGGNQPQHF
>TRBD1|-|TRBJ1-2|TRBV27
TGTGCCAGCAGTGGAATTGGTATTAATCCGGGACAGAGACATGGCTACACCTTC
CASSGIGINPGQRHGYTF
>-|few|TRBJ1-1|TRBV20-1
TGCAGTGCTAGAGTCGGATATGAAGCTTTCTTT
CSARVGYEAFF
>TRBD2|few|TRBJ2-2|TRBV6-4
TGTGCCAGCAGTGACAGGGAGGGCACCGGGGAGCTGTTTTTT
CASSDREGTGELFF
>-|-|TRBJ2-1|TRBV2
TGTGCCAGCAGTGAAGCGGAGGGGACCCCCTCCTACAATGAGCAGTTCTTC
CASSEAEGTPSYNEQFF
>TRBD1|-|TRBJ1-2|TRBV11-2
TGTGCCAGCAGCAGGTGGGGGACAGGGGGTAACTATGGCTACACCTTC
CASSRWGTGGNYGYTF
>-|-|TRBJ2-5|TRBV27
TGTGCCAGCAGTTACCTGCCCCCAGAGACCCAGTACTTC
CASSYLPPETQYF
>TRBD1|-|TRBJ1-4|TRBV9
TGTGCCAGCAGCACCGGGACAGGTCGTGAAAAACTGTTTTTT
CASSTGTGREKLFF
>TRBD1|-|TRBJ2-3|TRBV5-8
TGTGCCAGCAGCACCGGGACAGGGGGAACTAGGGGCACAGATACGCAGTATTTT
CASSTGTGGTRGTDTQYF
>-|once|TRBJ2-5|TRBV4-1
TGCGCCAGCAGCCAGACTAGGCTAAACGGCGTGACCCAGTACTTC
CASSQTRLNGVTQYF
>TRBD2|-|TRBJ2-7|TRBV7-9
TGTGCCAGCAGCAGGGGACTAGCGGGGGTCCTTGACGAGCAGTACTTC
CASSRGLAGVLDEQYF
>-|once|TRBJ2-5|TRBV28
TGTGCCAGCAGTCCCCCACTCAATAGGTACCAAGAGACCCAGTACTTC
CASSPPLNRYQETQYF
>-|-|TRBJ2-3|TRBV6-6
TGTGCCAGCAGTTACCGGGGGACTAGCACAGATACGCAGTATTTT
CASSYRGTSTDTQYF
>-|-|TRBJ1-1|TRBV6-5
TGTGCCAGCAACGGCAGGGCAGGAATGAACACTGAAGCTTTCTTT
CASNGRAGMNTEAFF
>-|-|TRBJ1-2|TRBV29-1
TGCAGCGTTAGGGACTCTAACTATGGCTACACCTTC
CSVRDSNYGYTF
>-|-|TRBJ1-4|TRBV5-5
TGTGCCAGCAGCTTGGCCCCGGCAAGTTATGAAAAACTGTTTTTT
CASSLAPASYEKLFF
>TRBD2|-|TRBJ2-4|TRBV6-5
TGTGCCAGCAGTCTAAGACTAGCGGACATTCAGTACTTC
CASSLRLADIQYF
>-|-|TRBJ1-5|TRBV11-3
TGTGCCAGCAGCCCGAGGGGGTGGGGGCCCGGTCAGCCCCAGCATTTT
CASSPRGWGPGQPQHF
>-|-|TRBJ2-3|TRBV5-4
TGTGCCAGCAGCTTGGTGGGGGCGACCGGGAGCACAGATACGCAGTATTTT
CASSLVGATGSTDTQYF
>-|-|TRBJ2-1|TRBV27
TGTGCCAGCAGTTTCTTCAATGAGCAGTTCTTC
CASSFFNEQFF
>-|-|TRBJ2-7|TRBV6-5
TGTGCCAGGGGTTCCTACGAGCAGTACTTC
CARGSYEQYF
>-|-|TRBJ2-3|TRBV27
TGTGCCAGCAGTCTGGCGGGACTGGATACGCAGTATTTT
CASSLAGLDTQYF
>-|-|TRBJ1-1|TRBV5-8
TGTGCCAGCAGCCCAGACGTTGGTGGCACTGAAGCTTTCTTT
CASSPDVGGTEAFF
>TRBD1|-|TRBJ2-7|TRBV27
TGTGCCAGCACCCACGGGACAGGGGGCTACGAGCAGTACTTC
CASTHGTGGYEQYF
>TRBD1|once|TRBJ2-2|TRBV5-1
TGCGCCAGCAGCTTGATCGGTAGGGGGCCGTCAATTCGTAGCACCGGGGAGCTGTTTTTT
CASSLIGRGPSIRSTGELFF
>-|once|TRBJ2-7|TRBV11-2
TGTGCCAGCAGCAGTATAACTGCGGACGGAGGCTACGAGCAGTACTTC
CASSSITADGGYEQYF
>-|-|TRBJ1-1|TRBV9
TGTGCCAGCAGCGTAGCTATTGGTGGGGGCGTGAACACTGAAGCTTTCTTT
CASSVAIGGGVNTEAFF
>-|-|TRBJ2-2|TRBV11-2
TGTGCCAGCAGCTTAGTATCGGGAGCAGGCCCCGGGGAGCTGTTTTTT
CASSLVSGAGPGELFF
>TRBD2|-|TRBJ2-7|TRBV28
TGTGCCAGCAGACTAGCGGGAGGGCCTTACGAGCAGTACTTC
CASRLAGGPYEQYF
>TRBD1|-|TRBJ1-1|TRBV27
TGTGCCAGCCAGGACAGGGGTCACACTGAAGCTTTCTTT
CASQDRGHTEAFF